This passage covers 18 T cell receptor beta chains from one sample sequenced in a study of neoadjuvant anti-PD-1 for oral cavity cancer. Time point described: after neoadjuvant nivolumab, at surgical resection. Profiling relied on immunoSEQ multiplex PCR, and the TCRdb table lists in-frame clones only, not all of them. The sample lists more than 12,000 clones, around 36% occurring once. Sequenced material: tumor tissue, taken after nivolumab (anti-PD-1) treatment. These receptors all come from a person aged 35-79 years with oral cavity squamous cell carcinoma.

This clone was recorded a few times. For the CDR3, the DNA is TGCAGCGTTGAACGGGGTTCGCCGAGCGAGCAGTACTTC. Translated: CSVERGSPSEQYF. The V call is TRBV29-1, the J call TRBJ2-7; D may be TRBD2 (5 bases). The germline gives CDR1 SQVTM, CDR2 ANQGSEA. V was cut by 2 bases and J by 6 bases, with 14 bases left in between. The CDR3 sequence is 13 residues long.

The CDR3 reads CASSLTSGGTNTQYF. Written as DNA, the CDR3 is TGTGCCAGCAGCTTGACTAGCGGGGGGACCAATACGCAGTATTTT. The chain links TRBV5-6 to TRBJ2-3; the match to TRBD2 covers 12 bases. Germline CDR1 reads SGHDT; CDR2 reads YYEEEE. Trimming at V came to 1 base and at J to 7 bases, leaving 4 bases not matched to a gene. The CDR3 runs 15 residues.

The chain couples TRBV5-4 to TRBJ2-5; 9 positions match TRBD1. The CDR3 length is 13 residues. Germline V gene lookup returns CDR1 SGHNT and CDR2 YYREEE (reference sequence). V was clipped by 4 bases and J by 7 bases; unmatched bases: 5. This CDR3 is CASSLQGAVTQYF. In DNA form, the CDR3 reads TGTGCCAGCAGCCTACAGGGGGCCGTGACCCAGTACTTC.

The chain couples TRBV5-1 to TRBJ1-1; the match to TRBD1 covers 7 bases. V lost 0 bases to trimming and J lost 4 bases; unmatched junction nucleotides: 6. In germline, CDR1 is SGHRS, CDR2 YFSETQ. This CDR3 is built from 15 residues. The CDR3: CASSLVGGASTEAFF. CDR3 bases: TGCGCCAGCAGCTTGGTAGGGGGCGCCAGCACTGAAGCTTTCTTT.

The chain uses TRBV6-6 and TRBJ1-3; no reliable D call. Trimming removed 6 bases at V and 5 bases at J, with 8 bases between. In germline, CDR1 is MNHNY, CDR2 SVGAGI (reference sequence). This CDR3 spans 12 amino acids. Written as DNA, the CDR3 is TGTGCCAGCAGGGGATTACGAAACACCATATATTTT. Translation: CASRGLRNTIYF.

CDR3 protein: CASSLGRGTGELFF. The CDR3, as DNA: TGTGCCAGCAGCTTGGGACGCGGCACCGGGGAGCTGTTTTTT. The rearrangement links TRBV5-4 to TRBJ2-2; D unresolved. Germline V CDR1 and CDR2: SGHNT, YYREEE (reference sequence). V was shortened by 0 bases and J by 4 bases, with 7 bases between the two germline ends. This CDR3 is built from 14 residues.

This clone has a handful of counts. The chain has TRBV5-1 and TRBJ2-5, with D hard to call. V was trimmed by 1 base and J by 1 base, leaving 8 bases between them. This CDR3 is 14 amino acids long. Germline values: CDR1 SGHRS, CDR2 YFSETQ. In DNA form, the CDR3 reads TGCGCCAGCAGCTTGACGTCAGTCCAAGAGACCCAGTACTTC. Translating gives CASSLTSVQETQYF.

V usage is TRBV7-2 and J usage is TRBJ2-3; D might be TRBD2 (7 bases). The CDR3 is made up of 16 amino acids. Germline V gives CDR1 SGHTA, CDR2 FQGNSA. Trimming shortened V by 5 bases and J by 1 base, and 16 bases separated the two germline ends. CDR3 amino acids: CASSPPGGHRTDTQYF. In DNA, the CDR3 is TGTGCCAGCAGCCCGCCCGGGGGGCACCGCACAGATACGCAGTATTTT.

The CDR3 DNA sequence: TGTGCCAGCAGCGTTTACGGACTAGCGGTCTACAATGAGCAGTTCTTC. It specifies CASSVYGLAVYNEQFF. V is TRBV9 and J is TRBJ2-1, with 10 bases lining up with TRBD2. The length of the CDR3 is 16 residues. V shed 2 bases and J 3 bases; nucleotides not matched to a gene: 5. The V gene's germline CDR1 is SGDLS and CDR2 YYNGEE.

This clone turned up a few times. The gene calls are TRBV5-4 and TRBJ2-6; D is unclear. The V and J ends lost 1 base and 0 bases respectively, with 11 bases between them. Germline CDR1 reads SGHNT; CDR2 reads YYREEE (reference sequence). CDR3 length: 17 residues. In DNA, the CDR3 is TGTGCCAGCAGCTTGCCGCGACCGAACTCTGGGGCCAACGTCCTGACTTTC. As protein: CASSLPRPNSGANVLTF. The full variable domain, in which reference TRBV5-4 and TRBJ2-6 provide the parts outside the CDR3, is ETGVTQSPTHLIKTRGQQVTLRCSSQSGHNTVSWYQQALGQGPQFIFQYYREEENGRGNFPPRFSGLQFPNYSSELNVNALELDDSALYLCASSLPRPNSGANVLTFGAGSRLTVL.

CDR3 protein: CASSRRMNTEAFF. The CDR3, as DNA: TGTGCCAGTAGTAGGAGAATGAACACTGAAGCTTTCTTT. This chain uses TRBV19 with TRBJ1-1, with D uncertain. The V end lost 4 bases, the J end lost 0 bases, and 6 bases lay between the germline ends. There are 13 residues in the CDR3. Germline V gene data show CDR1 as LNHDA and CDR2 as SQIVND (reference sequence).

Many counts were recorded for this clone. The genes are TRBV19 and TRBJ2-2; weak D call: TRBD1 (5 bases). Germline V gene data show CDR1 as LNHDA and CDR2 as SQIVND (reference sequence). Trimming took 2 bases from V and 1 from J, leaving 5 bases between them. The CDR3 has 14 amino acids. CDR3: CASSITGNTGELFF. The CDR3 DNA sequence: TGTGCCAGTAGTATAACAGGGAACACCGGGGAGCTGTTTTTT.

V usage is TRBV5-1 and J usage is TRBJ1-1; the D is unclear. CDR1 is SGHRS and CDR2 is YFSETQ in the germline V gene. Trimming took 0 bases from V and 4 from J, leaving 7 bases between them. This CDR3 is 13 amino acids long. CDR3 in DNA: TGCGCCAGCAGCTTGGAACTCAGCACTGAAGCTTTCTTT. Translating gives CASSLELSTEAFF.

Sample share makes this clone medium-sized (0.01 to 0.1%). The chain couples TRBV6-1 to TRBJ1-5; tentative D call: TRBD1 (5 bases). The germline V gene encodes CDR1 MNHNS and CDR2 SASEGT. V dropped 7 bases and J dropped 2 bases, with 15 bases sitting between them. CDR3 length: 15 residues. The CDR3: CASTARDWGNQPQHF. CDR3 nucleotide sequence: TGTGCCAGCACAGCCCGGGACTGGGGCAATCAGCCCCAGCATTTT.

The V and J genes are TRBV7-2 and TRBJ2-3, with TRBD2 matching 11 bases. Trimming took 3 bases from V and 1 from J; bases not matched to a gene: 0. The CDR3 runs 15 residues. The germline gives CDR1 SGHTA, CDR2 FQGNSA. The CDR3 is CASSLGLAGTDTQYF. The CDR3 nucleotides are TGTGCCAGCAGCTTGGGACTAGCGGGCACAGATACGCAGTATTTT.

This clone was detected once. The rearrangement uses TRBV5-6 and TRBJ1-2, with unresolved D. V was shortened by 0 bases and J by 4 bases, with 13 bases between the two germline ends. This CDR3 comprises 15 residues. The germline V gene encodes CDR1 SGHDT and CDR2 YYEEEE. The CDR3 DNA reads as TGTGCCAGCAGCTTGGTCTCGGCAGGTTCCTATGGCTACACCTTC. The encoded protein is CASSLVSAGSYGYTF.

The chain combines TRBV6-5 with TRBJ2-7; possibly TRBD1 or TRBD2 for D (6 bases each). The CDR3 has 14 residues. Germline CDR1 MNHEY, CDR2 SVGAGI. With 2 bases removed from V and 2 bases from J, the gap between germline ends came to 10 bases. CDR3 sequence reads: CASSYGGTTYEQYF. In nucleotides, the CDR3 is TGTGCCAGCAGTTACGGGGGGACAACCTACGAGCAGTACTTC.

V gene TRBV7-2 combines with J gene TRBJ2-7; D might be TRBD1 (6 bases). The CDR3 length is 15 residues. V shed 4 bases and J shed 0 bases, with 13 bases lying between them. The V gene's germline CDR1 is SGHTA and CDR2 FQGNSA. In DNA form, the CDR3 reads TGTGCCAGCAGCTCCAGGGGTTTAAACTCCTACGAGCAGTACTTC. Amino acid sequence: CASSSRGLNSYEQYF. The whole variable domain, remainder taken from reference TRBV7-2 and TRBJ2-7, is GAGVSQSPSNKVTEKGKDVELRCDPISGHTALYWYRQSLGQGLEFLIYFQGNSAPDKSGLPSDRFSAERTGGSVSTLTIQRTQQEDSAVYLCASSSRGLNSYEQYFGPGTRLTVT.